Below are 13 T cell receptor beta chains sequenced from a single sample in a study of control samples from healthy donors and cancer patients. Produced via immunoSEQ multiplex PCR; TCRdb's table is partial and in-frame only. The table shows 170,000 or so clones, with approximately 94% occurring only once. The sample consisted of blood. These receptors all stem from a young woman in good health.

This chain uses TRBV4-3 with TRBJ2-5, with TRBD1 identical over 7 bases. V lost 0 bases and J lost 5; bases outside the gene matches: 6. Germline V lookup: CDR1 LGHNA, CDR2 YSLEER. This CDR3 region has 15 residues. CDR3 coding DNA: TGCGCCAGCAGCCAAGATCTCGGCAGGGGGGAGACCCAGTACTTC. Its protein is CASSQDLGRGETQYF.

The V and J genes are TRBV2 and TRBJ1-2; D gene uncertain. Trimming stripped 2 bases from V and 5 bases from J, with 9 bases between. The CDR3 is 13 amino acids. Per germline, CDR1 SNHLY and CDR2 FYNNEI. The CDR3 protein is CASSERFGYGYTF. CDR3 bases: TGTGCCAGCAGTGAACGGTTCGGTTATGGCTACACCTTC.

This chain connects TRBV19 to TRBJ1-6, with 8 bases lining up with TRBD1. CDR3 length equals 13 residues. Looked up from germline, CDR1 is LNHDA and CDR2 is SQIVND (reference sequence). The junction had 1 base not matched to a gene; V was cut back by 4 bases and J by 8 bases. The CDR3 protein is CASSTGGYSPLHF. The CDR3 DNA reads TGTGCCAGTAGTACAGGGGGCTATTCACCCCTCCACTTT.

This chain joins TRBV10-3 and TRBJ1-1, with TRBD1 as a possible D gene (5 bases). With 7 bases removed from V and 3 bases from J, the gap between germline ends came to 15 bases. Germline lookup yields CDR1 ENHRY and CDR2 SYGVKD. CDR3 length: 14 amino acids. The CDR3 reads CAIKPGTGYTEAFF. DNA of the CDR3: TGTGCCATCAAACCCGGGACCGGGTACACTGAAGCTTTCTTT.

The chain has TRBV9 and TRBJ1-2; D is possibly TRBD1 (5 bases). The CDR3 extends over 14 amino acids. The germline CDR1 and CDR2 sequences are SGDLS and YYNGEE. V was trimmed by 0 bases and J by 8 bases, leaving 14 bases between them. CDR3 coding DNA: TGTGCCAGCAGCGTAGCTGGGGGAGTCGAAGGCTACACCTTC. Protein: CASSVAGGVEGYTF. Drawing the rest from reference TRBV9 and TRBJ1-2, the complete variable domain is DSGVTQTPKHLITATGQRVTLRCSPRSGDLSVYWYQQSLDQGLQFLIQYYNGEERAKGNILERFSAQQFPDLHSELNLSSLELGDSALYFCASSVAGGVEGYTFGSGTRLTVV.

This rearrangement joins TRBV25-1 to TRBJ2-7; 10 bases line up with TRBD2. Germline lookup yields CDR1 MGHDK and CDR2 SYGVNS. The ends lost 2 bases at V and 9 bases at J; junction bases unmatched: 7. This CDR3 has 14 amino acids. In DNA, the CDR3 is TGTGCCAGCAGTGAAGGGGCTAGCGGGAGAGCGCAGTACTTC. This gives the protein CASSEGASGRAQYF.

The chain recombines TRBV6-5 with TRBJ1-1; D remains unclear. CDR1 is MNHEY and CDR2 is SVGAGI in the germline V gene. Trimming left V 4 bases short and J 5 bases short, with 11 bases between. The CDR3 has 13 amino acids. This CDR3 is CASSLEGRTEAFF. DNA of the CDR3: TGTGCCAGCAGTTTAGAGGGAAGGACTGAAGCTTTCTTT.

The chain employs TRBV7-2 and TRBJ1-1; D remains unclear. Germline values: CDR1 SGHTA, CDR2 FQGNSA. Trimming left V 5 bases short and J 11 bases short, with 21 bases between. The CDR3 sequence is 14 residues long. CDR3 in amino acids: CASSLTRDDTLAFF. The CDR3 coding sequence is TGTGCCAGCAGCCTAACCCGTGACGATACGTTGGCTTTCTTT. The whole variable domain, filled in from reference TRBV7-2 and TRBJ1-1, reads GAGVSQSPSNKVTEKGKDVELRCDPISGHTALYWYRQSLGQGLEFLIYFQGNSAPDKSGLPSDRFSAERTGGSVSTLTIQRTQQEDSAVYLCASSLTRDDTLAFFGQGTRLTVV.

The chain's CDR3 is CASSTGGSQPQHF. The CDR3 DNA follows: TGTGCCAGTAGTACGGGGGGTTCACAGCCCCAGCATTTT. The gene calls are TRBV19 and TRBJ1-5; tentatively, D is TRBD1 (5 bases). Trimming took 4 bases from V and 7 from J, leaving 11 bases between them. From germline, CDR1 is LNHDA and CDR2 SQIVND (reference sequence). CDR3 length: 13 amino acids.

The rearrangement links TRBV18 to TRBJ2-7; TRBD1 might be the D (6 bases). The CDR3 contains 16 residues. Germline values: CDR1 KGHSH, CDR2 LQKENI. Trimming cost V 0 bases and J 1 base, with 13 bases left between them. The CDR3 loop reads CASSPPLGQGSYEQYF. DNA of the CDR3: TGTGCCAGCTCACCACCGCTAGGCCAGGGGTCCTACGAGCAGTACTTC.

The V gene is TRBV11-2, the J gene TRBJ2-1; D call uncertain. The V end was cut by 8 bases, the J end by 0 bases, with 8 bases between. The CDR3 covers 13 residues. Germline V gene sequence: CDR1 SGHAT, CDR2 FQNNGV. The CDR3 loop is CASARFSYNEQFF. The DNA for the CDR3 is TGTGCCAGCGCCCGGTTCTCCTACAATGAGCAGTTCTTC.

The chain couples TRBV10-3 to TRBJ2-1; D uncertain. CDR1 ENHRY and CDR2 SYGVKD come from the germline V gene. V was clipped by 8 bases and J by 0 bases, with 11 bases between them. CDR3 length: 14 residues. CDR3 region: CAIGDNLSYNEQFF. In DNA form, the CDR3 reads TGTGCCATCGGAGACAACCTCTCCTACAATGAGCAGTTCTTC.

The chain has TRBV24-1 and TRBJ1-1; 7 nucleotides line up with TRBD1. V gave up 9 bases and J gave up 7 bases; unmatched junction bases: 10. Germline V lookup: CDR1 KGHDR, CDR2 SFDVKD. The CDR3 length is 13 residues. The CDR3 loop reads CATRLGGWGEAFF. The DNA for the CDR3 is TGTGCCACCCGCTTAGGGGGCTGGGGTGAAGCTTTCTTT.